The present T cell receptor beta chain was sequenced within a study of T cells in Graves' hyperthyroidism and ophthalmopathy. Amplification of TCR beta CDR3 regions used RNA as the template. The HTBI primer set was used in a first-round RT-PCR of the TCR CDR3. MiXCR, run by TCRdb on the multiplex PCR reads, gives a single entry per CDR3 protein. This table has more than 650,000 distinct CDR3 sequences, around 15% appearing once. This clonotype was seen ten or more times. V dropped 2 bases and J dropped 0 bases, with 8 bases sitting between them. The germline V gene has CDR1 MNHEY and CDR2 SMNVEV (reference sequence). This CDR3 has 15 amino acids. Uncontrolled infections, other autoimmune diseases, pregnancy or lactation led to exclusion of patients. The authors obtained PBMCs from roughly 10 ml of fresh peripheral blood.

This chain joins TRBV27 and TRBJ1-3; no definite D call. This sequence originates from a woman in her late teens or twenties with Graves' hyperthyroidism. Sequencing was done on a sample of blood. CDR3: CASSLGQSSGNTIYF. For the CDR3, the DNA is TGTGCCAGCAGTTTAGGGCAGAGCTCTGGAAACACCATATATTTT.